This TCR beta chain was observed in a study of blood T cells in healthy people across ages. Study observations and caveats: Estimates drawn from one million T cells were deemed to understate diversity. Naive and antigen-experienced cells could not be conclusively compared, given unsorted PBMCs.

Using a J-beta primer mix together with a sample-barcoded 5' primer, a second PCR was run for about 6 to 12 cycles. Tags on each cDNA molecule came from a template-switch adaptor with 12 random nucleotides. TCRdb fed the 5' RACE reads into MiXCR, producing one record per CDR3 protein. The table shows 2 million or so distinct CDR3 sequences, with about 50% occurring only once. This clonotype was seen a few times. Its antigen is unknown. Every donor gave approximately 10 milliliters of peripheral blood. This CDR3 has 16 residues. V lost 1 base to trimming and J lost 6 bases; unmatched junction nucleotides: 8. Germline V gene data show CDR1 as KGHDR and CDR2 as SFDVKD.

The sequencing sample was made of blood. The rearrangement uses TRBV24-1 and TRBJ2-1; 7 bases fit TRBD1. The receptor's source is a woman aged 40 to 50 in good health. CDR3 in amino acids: CATSDLGGDRANEQFF. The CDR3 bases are TGTGCCACCAGTGATTTAGGTGGAGACAGGGCCAATGAGCAGTTCTTC.